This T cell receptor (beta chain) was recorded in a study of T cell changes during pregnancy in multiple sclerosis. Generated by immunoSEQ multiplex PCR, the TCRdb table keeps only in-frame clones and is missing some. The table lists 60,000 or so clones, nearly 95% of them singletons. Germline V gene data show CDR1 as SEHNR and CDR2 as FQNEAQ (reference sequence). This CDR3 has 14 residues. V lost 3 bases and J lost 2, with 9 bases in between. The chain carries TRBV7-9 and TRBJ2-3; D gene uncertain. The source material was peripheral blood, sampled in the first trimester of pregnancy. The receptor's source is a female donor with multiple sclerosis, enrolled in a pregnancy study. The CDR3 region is CASSLAPITDTQYF. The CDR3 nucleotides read TGTGCCAGCAGCTTGGCCCCAATCACAGATACGCAGTATTTT. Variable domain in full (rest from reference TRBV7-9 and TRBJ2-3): DTGVSQNPRHKITKRGQNVTFRCDPISEHNRLYWYRQTLGQGPEFLTYFQNEAQLEKSRLLSDRFSAERPKGSFSTLEIQRTEQGDSAMYLCASSLAPITDTQYFGPGTRLTVL.